The T cell receptor beta chain described here comes from a study of vaccination and CD4 T cells after COVID-19. Researchers used the Oncomine TCR Beta short-read assay to sequence DNA from cultured CD4+ T cells. TCRdb redid the calling of the PCR reads with MiXCR, one entry per CDR3 protein. The sample shows 13,000 or so distinct CDR3 sequences, less than 65% of them seen only once. Treatment: approximately nine-day PBMC culture with coronavirus spike peptide pools or control peptides (ViraFEST assay). A few counts support this clonotype. Its specificity is unknown. Germline CDR1 is SGHAT and CDR2 is FQNNGV. The CDR3 covers 15 residues. The V and J ends lost 0 bases and 6 bases, in that order; junction bases with no gene match: 5.

What was sequenced was CD4+ T cells from blood, cultured in vitro. This sequence was found in a human donor who had recovered from COVID-19. The chain is built from TRBV11-2 and TRBJ2-1, with 7 bases fitting TRBD2. The CDR3 region is CASSLEGRGTNEQFF. Written as DNA, the CDR3 is TGTGCCAGCAGCTTAGAAGGGAGGGGAACCAATGAGCAGTTCTTC.